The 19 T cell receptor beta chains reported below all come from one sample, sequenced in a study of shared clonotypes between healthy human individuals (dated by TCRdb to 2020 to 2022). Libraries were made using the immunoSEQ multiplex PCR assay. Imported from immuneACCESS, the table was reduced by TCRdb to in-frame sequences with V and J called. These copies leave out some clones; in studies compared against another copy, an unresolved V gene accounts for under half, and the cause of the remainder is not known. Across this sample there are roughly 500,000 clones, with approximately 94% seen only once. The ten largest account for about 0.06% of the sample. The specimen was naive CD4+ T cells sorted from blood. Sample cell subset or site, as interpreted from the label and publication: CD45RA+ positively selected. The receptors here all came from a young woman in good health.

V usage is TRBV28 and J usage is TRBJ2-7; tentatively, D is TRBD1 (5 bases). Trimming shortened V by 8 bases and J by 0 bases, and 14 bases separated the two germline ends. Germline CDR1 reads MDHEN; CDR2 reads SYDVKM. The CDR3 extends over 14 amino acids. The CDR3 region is CASPPRGSSYEQYF. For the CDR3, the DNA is TGTGCCAGCCCTCCTAGGGGCAGCTCCTACGAGCAGTACTTC.

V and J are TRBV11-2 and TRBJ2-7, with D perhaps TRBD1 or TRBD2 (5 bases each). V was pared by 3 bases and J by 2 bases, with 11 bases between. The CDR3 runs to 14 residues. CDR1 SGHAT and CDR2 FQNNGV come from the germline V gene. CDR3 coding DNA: TGTGCCAGCAGCTTCAGGCAGGGACCCTACGAGCAGTACTTC. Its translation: CASSFRQGPYEQYF.

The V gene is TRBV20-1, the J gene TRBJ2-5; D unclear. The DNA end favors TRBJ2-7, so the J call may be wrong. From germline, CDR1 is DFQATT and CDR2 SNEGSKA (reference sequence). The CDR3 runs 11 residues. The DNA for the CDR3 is TGCAGTGCTAGAGACAGACACGAGCAGTACTTC. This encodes CSARDRHEQYF.

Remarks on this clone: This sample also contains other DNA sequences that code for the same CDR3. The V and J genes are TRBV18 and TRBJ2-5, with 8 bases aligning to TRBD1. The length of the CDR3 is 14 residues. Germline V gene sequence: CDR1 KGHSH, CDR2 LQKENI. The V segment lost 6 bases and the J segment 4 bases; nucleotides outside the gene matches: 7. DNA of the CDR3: TGTGCCAGCTCCCCCGGGACAGGCAGAGAGACCCAGTACTTC. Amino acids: CASSPGTGRETQYF.

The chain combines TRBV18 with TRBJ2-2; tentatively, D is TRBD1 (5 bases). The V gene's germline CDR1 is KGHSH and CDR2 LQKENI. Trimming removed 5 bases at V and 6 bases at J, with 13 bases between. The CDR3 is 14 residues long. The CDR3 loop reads CASSLGEPAGELFF. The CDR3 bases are TGTGCCAGCTCATTAGGGGAACCGGCCGGGGAGCTGTTTTTT.

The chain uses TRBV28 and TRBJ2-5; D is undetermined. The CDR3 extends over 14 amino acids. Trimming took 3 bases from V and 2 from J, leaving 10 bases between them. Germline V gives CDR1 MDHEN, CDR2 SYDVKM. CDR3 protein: CASSLGGWQETQYF. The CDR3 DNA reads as TGTGCCAGCAGTTTGGGTGGATGGCAAGAGACCCAGTACTTC.

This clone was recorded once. DNA of the CDR3: TGTGCCAGCAGCCTGACCGGACTAGCGGGAGGGGAAGAGACCCAGTACTTC. It is translated as CASSLTGLAGGEETQYF. The chain recombines TRBV9 with TRBJ2-5; 15 bases align to TRBD2. V lost 4 bases and J lost 3; bases outside the gene matches: 7. In germline, CDR1 is SGDLS, CDR2 YYNGEE. The CDR3 sequence is 17 residues long.

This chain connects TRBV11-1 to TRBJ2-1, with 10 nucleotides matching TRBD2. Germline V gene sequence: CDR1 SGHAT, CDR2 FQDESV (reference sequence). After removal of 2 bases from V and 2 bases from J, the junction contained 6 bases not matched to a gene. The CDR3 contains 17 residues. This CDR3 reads CASSLQLAGRAYNEQFF. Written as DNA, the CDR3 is TGTGCCAGCAGCTTACAACTAGCGGGACGGGCCTACAATGAGCAGTTCTTC.

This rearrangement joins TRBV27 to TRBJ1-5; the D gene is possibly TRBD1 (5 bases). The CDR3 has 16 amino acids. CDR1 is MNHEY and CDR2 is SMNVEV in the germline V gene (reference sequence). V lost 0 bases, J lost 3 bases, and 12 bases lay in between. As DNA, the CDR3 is TGTGCCAGCAGTTTATCGAGAGGGGCGAACAATCAGCCCCAGCATTTT. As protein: CASSLSRGANNQPQHF.

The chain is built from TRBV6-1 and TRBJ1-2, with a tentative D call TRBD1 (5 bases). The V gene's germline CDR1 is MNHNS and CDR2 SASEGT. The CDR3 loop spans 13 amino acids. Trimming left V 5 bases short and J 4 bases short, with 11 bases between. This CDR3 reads CASSQAQGYGYTF. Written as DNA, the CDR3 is TGTGCCAGCAGTCAGGCTCAGGGCTATGGCTACACCTTC.

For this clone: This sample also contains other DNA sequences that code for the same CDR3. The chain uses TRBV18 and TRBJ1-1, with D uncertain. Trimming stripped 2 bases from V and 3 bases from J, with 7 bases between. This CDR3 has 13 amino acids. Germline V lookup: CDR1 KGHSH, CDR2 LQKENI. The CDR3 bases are TGTGCCAGCTCACCAGGACCCTACACTGAAGCTTTCTTT. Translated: CASSPGPYTEAFF.

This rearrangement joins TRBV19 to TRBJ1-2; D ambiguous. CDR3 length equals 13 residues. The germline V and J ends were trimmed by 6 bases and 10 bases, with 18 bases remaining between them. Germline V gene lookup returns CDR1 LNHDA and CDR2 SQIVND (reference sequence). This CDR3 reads CASSSRRKHAYTF. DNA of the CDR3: TGTGCCAGTAGCTCACGAAGGAAGCATGCCTACACCTTC.

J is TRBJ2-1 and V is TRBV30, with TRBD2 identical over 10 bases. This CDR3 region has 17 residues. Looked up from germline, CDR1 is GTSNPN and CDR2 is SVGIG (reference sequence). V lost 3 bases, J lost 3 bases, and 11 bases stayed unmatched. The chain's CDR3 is CAWSLIRTSGYYNEQFF. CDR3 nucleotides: TGTGCCTGGAGCCTAATCCGGACTAGCGGCTACTACAATGAGCAGTTCTTC. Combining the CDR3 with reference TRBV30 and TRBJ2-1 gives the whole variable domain SQTIHQWPATLVQPVGSPLSLECTVEGTSNPNLYWYRQAAGRGLQLLFYSVGIGQISSEVPQNLSASRPQDRQFILSSKKLLLSDSGFYLCAWSLIRTSGYYNEQFFGPGTRLTVL.

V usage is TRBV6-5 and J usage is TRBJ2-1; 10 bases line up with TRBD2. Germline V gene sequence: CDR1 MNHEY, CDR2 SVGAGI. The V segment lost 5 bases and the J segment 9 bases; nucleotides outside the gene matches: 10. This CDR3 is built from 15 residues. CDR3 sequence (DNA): TGTGCCAGCAGTACTTGGTCTAGCGGGAGCGGTGAGCAGTTCTTC. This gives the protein CASSTWSSGSGEQFF.

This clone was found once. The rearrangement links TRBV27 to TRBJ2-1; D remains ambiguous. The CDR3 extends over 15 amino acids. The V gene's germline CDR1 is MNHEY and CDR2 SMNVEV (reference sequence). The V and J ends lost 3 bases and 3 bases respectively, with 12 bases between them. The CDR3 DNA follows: TGTGCCAGCAGTTTTGGGCAGGAAAACTACAATGAGCAGTTCTTC. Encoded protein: CASSFGQENYNEQFF.

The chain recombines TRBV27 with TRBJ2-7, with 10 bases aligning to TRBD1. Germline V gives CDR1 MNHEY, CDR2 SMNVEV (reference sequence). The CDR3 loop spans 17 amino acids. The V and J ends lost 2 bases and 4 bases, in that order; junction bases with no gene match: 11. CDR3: CASSLIRSTGGSYEQYF. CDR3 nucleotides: TGTGCCAGCAGTTTAATTCGCTCGACAGGGGGCAGTTACGAGCAGTACTTC.

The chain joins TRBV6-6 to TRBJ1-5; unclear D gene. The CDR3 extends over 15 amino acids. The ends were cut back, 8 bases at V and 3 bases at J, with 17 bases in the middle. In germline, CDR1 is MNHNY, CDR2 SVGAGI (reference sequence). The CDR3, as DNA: TGTGCCAGCGCAGCGGGGATCGGAGCCAATCAGCCCCAGCATTTT. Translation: CASAAGIGANQPQHF.

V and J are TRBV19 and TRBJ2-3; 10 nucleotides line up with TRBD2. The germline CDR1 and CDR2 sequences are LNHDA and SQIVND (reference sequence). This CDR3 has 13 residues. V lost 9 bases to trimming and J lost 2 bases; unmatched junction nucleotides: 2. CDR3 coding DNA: TGTGCCAGCGGACTAGCGGTCACAGATACGCAGTATTTT. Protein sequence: CASGLAVTDTQYF.

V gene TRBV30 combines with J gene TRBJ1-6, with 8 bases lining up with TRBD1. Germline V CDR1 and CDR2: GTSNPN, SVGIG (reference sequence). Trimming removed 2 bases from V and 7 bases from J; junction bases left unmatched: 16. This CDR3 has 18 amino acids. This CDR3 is CAWSTPRQGARRNSPLHF. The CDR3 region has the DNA TGTGCCTGGAGTACCCCCCGGCAGGGGGCGCGGAGGAATTCACCCCTCCACTTT. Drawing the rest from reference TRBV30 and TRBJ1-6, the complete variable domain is SQTIHQWPATLVQPVGSPLSLECTVEGTSNPNLYWYRQAAGRGLQLLFYSVGIGQISSEVPQNLSASRPQDRQFILSSKKLLLSDSGFYLCAWSTPRQGARRNSPLHFGNGTRLTVT.